This T cell receptor beta chain was captured by sequencing in a study of blood T cell repertoires in COVID-19 (dated by TCRdb to 2019 to 2021). At the level of the whole study: The collaborator samples originated in the United States, Italy and Spain and spanned the acute and convalescent phases of COVID-19. Where available, HLA class I and class II types were taken from metadata supplied by the sample provider and were not determined by assay-based typing. Samples came from the ongoing ImmuneRACE study (first 160 participants) plus 1,254 subjects from 6 global collaborators. A freely available public database, intended as a resource for researchers studying the immune response to SARS-CoV-2, is where the repertoires were released. The prospective study material was composed of cDNA or gDNA derived from T cells, B-cell-depleted T cells, or PBMCs. Nearly every sample came with metadata listing a de-identified subject ID, COVID-19 status, age in years and sex. The dataset comprised deeply sampled blood TCRbeta repertoires from subjects exposed to, actively infected with, or recovered from COVID-19.

Findings and caveats that apply to the study as a whole: The quantity of clinical and demographic metadata differed by source and by participant and was supplied without curation.

Concerning this clone: The antigen it binds to is not known. The input lacks base qualities; no much larger clone sits a single base away.

Whole blood was collected in K2EDTA tubes by collaborating institutions according to the institutions' own protocols. Collaborator samples were shipped for TCRbeta analysis as frozen whole blood, isolated PBMCs, or DNA extracted from either sample type. The immunoSEQ Assay, a bias-controlled multiplex PCR, was used to amplify TCRbeta CDR3 regions from genomic DNA. Per the authors' processing: Nucleated cell counts per sample were estimated from amplification of reference gene primers within the assay. To quantify the absolute abundance of each unique TCRbeta CDR3 rearrangement, sequence reads were collapsed and filtered. For each sample, productive Simpson clonality was calculated by taking the square root of Simpson's diversity index across productive rearrangements. Held by TCRdb, this immuneACCESS table contains in-frame sequences only and omits some clones. Under half of the omission traces to an unresolved V gene where checked; the cause of the rest is unknown. The D gene and trimming were derived from the DNA, and the V and J assignments and clone size from that table. This sample gives about 74,000 clones in total; about 92% of them show up just once. The ten largest account for just over 9% of the sample.

The trim is 3 bases for V and 4 bases for J, with a gap of 14 bases between the germline ends. The CDR3 runs 15 residues from the cysteine to the phenylalanine. The read is trimmed to its CDR3 DNA, 45 bases read in frame from base 1. The clonotype originates from a human donor in a cohort sampled during active COVID-19. The V and J segments used are TRBV5-3 and TRBJ2-1; a tentative D call is TRBD1 (6 bases match). TRBV5-3 has ORF status, its function being uncertain. The sequenced sample was peripheral blood. The CDR3 is CARSSQGRAYNEQFF. Here is the DNA: TGTGCCAGAAGCTCACAGGGTAGAGCGTACAATGAGCAGTTCTTC.